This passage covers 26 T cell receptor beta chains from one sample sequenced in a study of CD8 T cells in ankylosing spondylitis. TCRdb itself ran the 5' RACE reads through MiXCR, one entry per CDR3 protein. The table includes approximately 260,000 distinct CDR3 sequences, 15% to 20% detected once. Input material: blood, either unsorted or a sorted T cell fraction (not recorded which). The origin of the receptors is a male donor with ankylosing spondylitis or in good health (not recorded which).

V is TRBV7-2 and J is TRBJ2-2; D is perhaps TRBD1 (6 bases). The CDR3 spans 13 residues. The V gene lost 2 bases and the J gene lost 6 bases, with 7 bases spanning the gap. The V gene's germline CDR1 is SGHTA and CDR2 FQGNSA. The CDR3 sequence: CASSLNRAGELFF. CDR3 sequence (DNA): TGTGCCAGCAGCTTAAACAGGGCCGGGGAGCTGTTTTTT.

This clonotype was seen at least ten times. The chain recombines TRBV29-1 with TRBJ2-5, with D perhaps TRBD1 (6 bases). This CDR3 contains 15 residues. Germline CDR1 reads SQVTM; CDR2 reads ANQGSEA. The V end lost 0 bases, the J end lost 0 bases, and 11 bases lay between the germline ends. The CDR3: CSVEDLTGYQETQYF. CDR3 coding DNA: TGCAGCGTTGAAGATCTTACAGGGTACCAAGAGACCCAGTACTTC.

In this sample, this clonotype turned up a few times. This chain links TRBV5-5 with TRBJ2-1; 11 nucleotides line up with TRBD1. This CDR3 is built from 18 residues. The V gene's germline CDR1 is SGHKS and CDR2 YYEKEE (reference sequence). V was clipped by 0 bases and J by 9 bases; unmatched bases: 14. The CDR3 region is CASSLGARTGGATGEQFF. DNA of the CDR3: TGTGCCAGCAGCTTGGGGGCCCGGACAGGGGGCGCGACTGGTGAGCAGTTCTTC.

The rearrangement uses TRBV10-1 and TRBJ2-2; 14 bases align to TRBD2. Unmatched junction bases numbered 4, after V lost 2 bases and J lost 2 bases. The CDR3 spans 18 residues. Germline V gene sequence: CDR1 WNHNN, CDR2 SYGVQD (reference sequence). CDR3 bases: TGCGCCAGCAGTGAGAAGGGACTAGCGGGAGTAAACACCGGGGAGCTGTTTTTT. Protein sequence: CASSEKGLAGVNTGELFF.

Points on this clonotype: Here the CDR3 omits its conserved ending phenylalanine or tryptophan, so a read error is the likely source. This CDR3 reads CATSVPTRNEQFL. The CDR3, as DNA: TGTGCCACCTCTGTACCCACCCGCAATGAGCAGTTCTTA. The chain is built from TRBV27 and TRBJ2-1; D is unclear. From germline, CDR1 is MNHEY and CDR2 SMNVEV (reference sequence). Trimming removed 10 bases at V and 6 bases at J, with 16 bases between. There are 13 residues in the CDR3.

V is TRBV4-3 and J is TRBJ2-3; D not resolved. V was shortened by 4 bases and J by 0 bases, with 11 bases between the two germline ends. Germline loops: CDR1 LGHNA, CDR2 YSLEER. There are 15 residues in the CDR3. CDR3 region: CASSLGQRSTDTQYF. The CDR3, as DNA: TGCGCCAGCAGCCTCGGGCAGCGAAGCACAGATACGCAGTATTTT.

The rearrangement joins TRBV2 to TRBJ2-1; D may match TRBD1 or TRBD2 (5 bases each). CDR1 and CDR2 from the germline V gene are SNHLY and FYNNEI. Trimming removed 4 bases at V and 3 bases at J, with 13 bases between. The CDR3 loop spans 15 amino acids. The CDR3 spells CASSGSTGLYNEQFF. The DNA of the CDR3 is TGTGCCAGCAGTGGGAGTACAGGACTCTACAATGAGCAGTTCTTC.

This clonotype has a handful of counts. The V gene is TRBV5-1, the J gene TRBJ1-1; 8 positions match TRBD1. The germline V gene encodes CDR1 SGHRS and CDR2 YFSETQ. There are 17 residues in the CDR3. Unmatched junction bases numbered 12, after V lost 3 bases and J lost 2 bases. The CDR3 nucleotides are TGCGCCAGCAGCTATCTGCTCGGGACAGGAGCTAACACTGAAGCTTTCTTT. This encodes CASSYLLGTGANTEAFF.

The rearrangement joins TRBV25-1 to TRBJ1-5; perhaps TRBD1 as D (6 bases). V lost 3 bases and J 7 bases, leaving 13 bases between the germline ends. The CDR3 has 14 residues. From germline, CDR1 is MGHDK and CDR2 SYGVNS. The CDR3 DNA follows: TGTGCCAGCAGTGAGACAGGTGTAGAGCAGCCCCAGCATTTT. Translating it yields CASSETGVEQPQHF.

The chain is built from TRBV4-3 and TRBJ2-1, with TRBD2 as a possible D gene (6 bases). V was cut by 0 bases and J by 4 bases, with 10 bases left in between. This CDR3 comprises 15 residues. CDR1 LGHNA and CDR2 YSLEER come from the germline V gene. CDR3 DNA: TGCGCCAGCAGCCAAGATGGGCTAGCGTACAATGAGCAGTTCTTC. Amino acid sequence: CASSQDGLAYNEQFF.

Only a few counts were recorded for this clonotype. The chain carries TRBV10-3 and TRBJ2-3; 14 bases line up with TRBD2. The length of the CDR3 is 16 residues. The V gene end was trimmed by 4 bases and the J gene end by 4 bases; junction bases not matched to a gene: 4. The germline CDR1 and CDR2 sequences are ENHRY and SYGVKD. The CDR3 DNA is TGTGCCATCAGTGCGGGACTAGCGGGAGATGCAGATACGCAGTATTTT. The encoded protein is CAISAGLAGDADTQYF.

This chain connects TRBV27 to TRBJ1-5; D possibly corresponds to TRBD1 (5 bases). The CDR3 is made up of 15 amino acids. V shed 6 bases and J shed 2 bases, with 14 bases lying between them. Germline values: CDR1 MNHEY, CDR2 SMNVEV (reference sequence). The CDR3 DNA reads TGTGCCAGCAGGGATCCCTGGGACGGCAATCAGCCCCAGCATTTT. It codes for CASRDPWDGNQPQHF.

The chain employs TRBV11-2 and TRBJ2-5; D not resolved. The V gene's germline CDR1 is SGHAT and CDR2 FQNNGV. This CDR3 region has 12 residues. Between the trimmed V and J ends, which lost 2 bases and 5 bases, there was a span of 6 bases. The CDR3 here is CASSLLDETQYF. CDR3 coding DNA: TGTGCCAGCAGCTTACTGGATGAGACCCAGTACTTC.

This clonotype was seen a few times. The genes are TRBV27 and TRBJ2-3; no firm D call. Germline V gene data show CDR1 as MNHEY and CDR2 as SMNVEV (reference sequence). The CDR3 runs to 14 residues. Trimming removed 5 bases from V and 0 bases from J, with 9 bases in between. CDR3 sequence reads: CASSHTTSTDTQYF. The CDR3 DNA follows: TGTGCCAGCAGTCATACTACAAGCACAGATACGCAGTATTTT.

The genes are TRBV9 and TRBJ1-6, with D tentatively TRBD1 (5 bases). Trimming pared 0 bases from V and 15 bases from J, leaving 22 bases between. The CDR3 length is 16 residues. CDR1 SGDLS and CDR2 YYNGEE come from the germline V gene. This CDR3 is CASSVESQGAASGLHF. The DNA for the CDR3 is TGTGCCAGCAGCGTAGAGAGTCAAGGGGCCGCCTCGGGCCTCCACTTT. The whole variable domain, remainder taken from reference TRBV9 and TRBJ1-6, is DSGVTQTPKHLITATGQRVTLRCSPRSGDLSVYWYQQSLDQGLQFLIQYYNGEERAKGNILERFSAQQFPDLHSELNLSSLELGDSALYFCASSVESQGAASGLHFGNGTRLTVT.

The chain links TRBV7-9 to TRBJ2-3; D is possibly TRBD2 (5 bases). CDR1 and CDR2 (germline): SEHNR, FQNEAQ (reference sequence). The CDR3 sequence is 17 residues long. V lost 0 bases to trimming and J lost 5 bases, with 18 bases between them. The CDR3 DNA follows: TGTGCCAGCAGCTTAGCTCATCTTGGTGGGAGTGGAGATACGCAGTATTTT. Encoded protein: CASSLAHLGGSGDTQYF.

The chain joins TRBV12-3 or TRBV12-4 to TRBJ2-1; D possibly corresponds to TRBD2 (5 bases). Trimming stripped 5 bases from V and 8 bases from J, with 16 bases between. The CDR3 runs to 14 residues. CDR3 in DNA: TGTGCCAGCAGTCCCGAGGCTGACGGGGATGAGCAGTTCTTC. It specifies CASSPEADGDEQFF.

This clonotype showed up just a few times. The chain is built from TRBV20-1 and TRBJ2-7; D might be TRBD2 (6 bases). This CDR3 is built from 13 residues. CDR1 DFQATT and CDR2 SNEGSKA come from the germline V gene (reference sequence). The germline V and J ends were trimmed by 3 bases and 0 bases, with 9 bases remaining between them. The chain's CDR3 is CSASGGLSYEQYF. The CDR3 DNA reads TGCAGTGCTAGCGGGGGACTCTCCTACGAGCAGTACTTC.

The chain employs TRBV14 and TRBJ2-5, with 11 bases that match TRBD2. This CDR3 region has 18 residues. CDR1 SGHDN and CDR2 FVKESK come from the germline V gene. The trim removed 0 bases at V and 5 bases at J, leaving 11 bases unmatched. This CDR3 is CASSQDDTSGRAWETQYF. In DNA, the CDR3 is TGTGCCAGCAGCCAAGATGATACTAGCGGGAGAGCGTGGGAGACCCAGTACTTC.

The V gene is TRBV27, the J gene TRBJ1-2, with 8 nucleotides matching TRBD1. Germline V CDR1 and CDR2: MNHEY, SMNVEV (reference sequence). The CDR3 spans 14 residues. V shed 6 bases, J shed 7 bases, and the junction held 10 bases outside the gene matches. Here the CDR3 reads CASSPYRGAGGYTF. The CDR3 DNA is TGTGCCAGCAGCCCGTACAGGGGGGCGGGTGGCTACACCTTC.

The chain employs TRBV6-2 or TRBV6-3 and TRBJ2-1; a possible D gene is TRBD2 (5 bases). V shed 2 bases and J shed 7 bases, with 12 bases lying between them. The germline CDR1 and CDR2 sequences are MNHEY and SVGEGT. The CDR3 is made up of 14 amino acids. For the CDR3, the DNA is TGTGCCAGCAGTTACGGCCCACGGGGTAATGAGCAGTTCTTC. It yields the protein CASSYGPRGNEQFF.

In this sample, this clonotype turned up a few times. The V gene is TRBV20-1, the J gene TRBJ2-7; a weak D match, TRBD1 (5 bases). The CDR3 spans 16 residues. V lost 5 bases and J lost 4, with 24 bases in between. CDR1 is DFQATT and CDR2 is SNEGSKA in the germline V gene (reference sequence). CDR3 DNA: TGCAGTGCTCACGATCGCTCAGGGATTCTTATGTACGAGCAGTACTTC. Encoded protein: CSAHDRSGILMYEQYF.

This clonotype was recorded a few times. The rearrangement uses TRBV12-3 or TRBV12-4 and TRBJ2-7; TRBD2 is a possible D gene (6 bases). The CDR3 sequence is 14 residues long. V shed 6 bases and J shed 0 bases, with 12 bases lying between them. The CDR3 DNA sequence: TGTGCCAGCAGGCCGGGACTGAACTCCTACGAGCAGTACTTC. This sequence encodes CASRPGLNSYEQYF.

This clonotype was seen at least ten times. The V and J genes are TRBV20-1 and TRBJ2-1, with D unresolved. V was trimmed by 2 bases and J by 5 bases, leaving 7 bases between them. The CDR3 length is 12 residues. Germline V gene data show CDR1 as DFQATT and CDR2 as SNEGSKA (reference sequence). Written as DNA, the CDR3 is TGCAGTGCTAGAATTTACGACAATGAGCAGTTCTTC. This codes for CSARIYDNEQFF.

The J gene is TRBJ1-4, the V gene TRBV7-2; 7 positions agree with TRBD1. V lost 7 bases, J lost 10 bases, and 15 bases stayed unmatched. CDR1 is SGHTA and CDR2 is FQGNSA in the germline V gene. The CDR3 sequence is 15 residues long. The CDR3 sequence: CASNKGPRGAPKLFF. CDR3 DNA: TGTGCCAGCAACAAGGGACCCAGGGGGGCTCCAAAACTGTTTTTT.

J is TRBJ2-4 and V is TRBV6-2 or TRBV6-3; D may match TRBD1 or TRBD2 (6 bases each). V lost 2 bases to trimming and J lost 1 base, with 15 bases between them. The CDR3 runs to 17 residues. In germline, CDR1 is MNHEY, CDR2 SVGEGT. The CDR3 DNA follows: TGTGCCAGCAGTTACGGCCTCGGGGGCCCGGCCAAAAACATTCAGTACTTC. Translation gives CASSYGLGGPAKNIQYF.